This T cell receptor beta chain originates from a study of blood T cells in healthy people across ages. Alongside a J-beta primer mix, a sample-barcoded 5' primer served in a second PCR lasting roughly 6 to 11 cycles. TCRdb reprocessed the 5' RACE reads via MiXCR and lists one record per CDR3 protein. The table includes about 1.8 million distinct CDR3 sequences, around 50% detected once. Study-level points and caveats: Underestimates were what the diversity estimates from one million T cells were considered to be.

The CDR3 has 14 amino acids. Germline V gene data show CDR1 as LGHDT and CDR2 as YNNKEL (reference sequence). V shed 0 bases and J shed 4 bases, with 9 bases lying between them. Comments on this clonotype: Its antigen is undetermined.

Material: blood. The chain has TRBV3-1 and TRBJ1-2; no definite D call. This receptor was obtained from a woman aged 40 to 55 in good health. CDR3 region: CASSQDMPAYGYTF. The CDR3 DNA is TGTGCCAGCAGCCAAGATATGCCAGCCTATGGCTACACCTTC.